Listed here are 11 T cell receptor beta chains from one sample, sequenced in a study of blood T cell repertoires in COVID-19. Repertoires were generated with immunoSEQ multiplex PCR, while TCRdb's copy carries only in-frame clones and drops some. Of 40,000 to 55,000 clones listed, over 75% are singletons. Sequenced: peripheral blood. Receptors were obtained from a woman of 80 years or more with acute or convalescent COVID-19.

CDR3 residues: CASSLSRAYNEQFF. CDR3 DNA sequence: TGTGCCAGCAGTTTATCGAGGGCCTACAATGAGCAGTTCTTC. The genes are TRBV27 and TRBJ2-1, with a weak D call TRBD2 (5 bases). Germline CDR1 MNHEY, CDR2 SMNVEV (reference sequence). Trimming removed 0 bases from V and 2 bases from J, with 5 bases in between. The CDR3 is 14 residues long.

This rearrangement joins TRBV5-5 to TRBJ2-1, with a tentative D call TRBD2 (7 bases). Between the trimmed V and J ends, which lost 0 bases and 9 bases, there was a span of 13 bases. CDR1 SGHKS and CDR2 YYEKEE come from the germline V gene (reference sequence). The CDR3 totals 14 residues. Here the CDR3 reads CASSLGLADSEQFF. CDR3 DNA: TGTGCCAGCAGCTTGGGGCTAGCGGACAGTGAGCAGTTCTTC.

This chain uses TRBV19 with TRBJ1-1; 9 nucleotides agree with TRBD1. From germline, CDR1 is LNHDA and CDR2 SQIVND (reference sequence). This CDR3 has 13 amino acids. The ends lost 0 bases at V and 12 bases at J; junction bases unmatched: 5. CDR3 sequence (DNA): TGTGCCAGTAGTATAGACTCGGACAGGGGAACTTTCTTT. Its translation: CASSIDSDRGTFF. Together with reference TRBV19 and TRBJ1-1, the CDR3 gives the full variable domain: DGGITQSPKYLFRKEGQNVTLSCEQNLNHDAMYWYRQDPGQGLRLIYYSQIVNDFQKGDIAEGYSVSREKKESFPLTVTSAQKNPTAFYLCASSIDSDRGTFFGQGTRLTVV.

This clone has more than one count but fewer than ten. The chain carries TRBV2 and TRBJ2-3, with TRBD2 as a possible D gene (6 bases). Trimming stripped 8 bases from V and 0 bases from J, with 12 bases between. The germline CDR1 and CDR2 sequences are SNHLY and FYNNEI. The CDR3 has 14 residues. Here the CDR3 DNA reads TGTGCCAGCGGCGGGACTCTAAGCACAGATACGCAGTATTTT. It codes for CASGGTLSTDTQYF.

The chain links TRBV6-5 to TRBJ2-7; possible D gene TRBD1, 7 bases. Between the trimmed V and J ends, which lost 7 bases and 0 bases, there was a span of 13 bases. Germline V gene data show CDR1 as MNHEY and CDR2 as SVGAGI. The CDR3 is 14 amino acids. The CDR3 loop reads CASIRGESSYEQYF. The DNA for the CDR3 is TGTGCCAGCATCAGGGGGGAAAGCTCCTACGAGCAGTACTTC.

This rearrangement joins TRBV29-1 to TRBJ1-1; D may be TRBD1 (6 bases). Germline CDR1 and CDR2: SQVTM and ANQGSEA. Between the trimmed V and J ends, which lost 7 bases and 0 bases, there was a span of 21 bases. The CDR3 runs to 16 residues. The CDR3 bases are TGCAGCGCCGACCCACAGGGTCCGTTAGTGAACACTGAAGCTTTCTTT. Protein product: CSADPQGPLVNTEAFF.

The chain uses TRBV19 and TRBJ1-5, with D perhaps matching TRBD1 (5 bases). V was clipped by 2 bases and J by 7 bases, with 12 bases between them. Per germline, CDR1 LNHDA and CDR2 SQIVND (reference sequence). The CDR3 is 14 residues long. This CDR3 is CASSIQGVGQPQHF. The CDR3 DNA reads as TGTGCCAGTAGTATACAGGGCGTAGGGCAGCCCCAGCATTTT.

The chain combines TRBV2 with TRBJ1-1, with 7 bases that match TRBD1. CDR1 SNHLY and CDR2 FYNNEI come from the germline V gene. This CDR3 comprises 16 residues. The V segment lost 6 bases and the J segment 3 bases; nucleotides outside the gene matches: 13. CDR3 sequence reads: CASSPEGQFLYTEAFF. DNA of the CDR3: TGTGCCAGCAGCCCCGAGGGACAGTTCCTCTACACTGAAGCTTTCTTT.

The rearrangement uses TRBV5-1 and TRBJ2-7; 8 bases are a match to TRBD2. V shed 4 bases, J shed 6 bases, and the junction held 6 bases outside the gene matches. CDR3 length: 13 amino acids. CDR1 and CDR2 (germline): SGHRS, YFSETQ. CDR3 in DNA: TGCGCCAGCAGCAATAGCGGGACTGGCGAGCAGTACTTC. This sequence encodes CASSNSGTGEQYF.

This chain connects TRBV19 to TRBJ2-5; tentative D call: TRBD1 (5 bases). Per the germline V gene, CDR1 is LNHDA and CDR2 is SQIVND (reference sequence). The CDR3 has 13 residues. Trimming cost V 6 bases and J 3 bases, with 11 bases left between them. The CDR3 spells CASRRTQEETQYF. The CDR3 nucleotides are TGTGCCAGTAGGCGGACACAAGAAGAGACCCAGTACTTC.

The chain is built from TRBV29-1 and TRBJ1-1; D gene unclear. V lost 4 bases to trimming and J lost 4 bases, with 7 bases between them. The CDR3 totals 11 residues. Germline V gives CDR1 SQVTM, CDR2 ANQGSEA. CDR3 DNA sequence: TGCAGCGTTGCTTATCCCACTGAAGCTTTCTTT. Translating gives CSVAYPTEAFF.